The clone carrying this T cell receptor beta chain has only one observation. The length of the CDR3 is 14 residues. Germline lookup yields CDR1 SGHRS and CDR2 YFSETQ. Trimming pared 4 bases from V and 8 bases from J, leaving 15 bases between. TCRdb's copy holds only in-frame clones and misses some; the assay was immunoSEQ multiplex PCR. The sample has fewer than 60,000 clones; 81% are singletons. Seattle cases were enrolled at active infection and followed longitudinally. This specimen comes from a study of blood T cell repertoires in COVID-19. Study overall: The United States, Italy and Spain supplied acute and convalescent COVID-19 samples. T cells, B-cell-depleted T cells, or PBMCs supplied cDNA or gDNA.

The source material was peripheral blood. The clonotype originates from a man aged 55 to 70 with COVID-19, enrolled during active disease. The V gene is TRBV5-1, the J gene TRBJ1-4; D not certain. The CDR3 is CASSPLQVREKLFF. CDR3 sequence (DNA): TGCGCCAGCAGCCCCCTGCAGGTTCGGGAAAAACTGTTTTTT.